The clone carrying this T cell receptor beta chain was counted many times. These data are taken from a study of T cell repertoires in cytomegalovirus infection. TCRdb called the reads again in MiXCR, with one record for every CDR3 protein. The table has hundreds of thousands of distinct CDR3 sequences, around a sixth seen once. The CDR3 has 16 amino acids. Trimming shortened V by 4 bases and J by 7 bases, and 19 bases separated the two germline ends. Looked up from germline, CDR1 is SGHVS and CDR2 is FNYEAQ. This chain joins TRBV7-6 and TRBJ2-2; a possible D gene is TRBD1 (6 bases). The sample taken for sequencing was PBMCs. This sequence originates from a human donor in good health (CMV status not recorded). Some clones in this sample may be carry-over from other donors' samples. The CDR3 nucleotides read TGTGCCAGCAGCTCAAGCCAATTACAGGGCTTCGGGGAGCTGTTTTTT. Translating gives CASSSSQLQGFGELFF.